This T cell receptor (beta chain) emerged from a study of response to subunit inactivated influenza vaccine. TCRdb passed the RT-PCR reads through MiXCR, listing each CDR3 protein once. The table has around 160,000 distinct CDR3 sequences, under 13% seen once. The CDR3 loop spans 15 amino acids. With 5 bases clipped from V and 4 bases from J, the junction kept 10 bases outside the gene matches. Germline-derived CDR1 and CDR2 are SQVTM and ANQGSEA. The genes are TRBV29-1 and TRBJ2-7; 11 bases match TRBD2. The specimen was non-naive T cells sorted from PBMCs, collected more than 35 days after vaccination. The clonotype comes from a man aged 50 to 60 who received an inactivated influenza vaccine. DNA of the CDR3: TGCAGCGTTCTAAAACTAGCGGGGGTCAGGTACGAGCAGTACTTC. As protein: CSVLKLAGVRYEQYF.